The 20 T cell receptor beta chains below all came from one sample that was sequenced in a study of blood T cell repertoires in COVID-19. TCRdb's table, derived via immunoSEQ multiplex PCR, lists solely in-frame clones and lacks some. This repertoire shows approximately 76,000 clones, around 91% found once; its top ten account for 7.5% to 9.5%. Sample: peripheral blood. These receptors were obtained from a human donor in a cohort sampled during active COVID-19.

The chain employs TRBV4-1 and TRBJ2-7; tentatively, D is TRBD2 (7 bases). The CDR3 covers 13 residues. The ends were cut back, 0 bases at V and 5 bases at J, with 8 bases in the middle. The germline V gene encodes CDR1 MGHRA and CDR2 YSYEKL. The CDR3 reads CASSQEGGDEQYF. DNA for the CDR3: TGCGCCAGCAGCCAAGAAGGGGGGGACGAGCAGTACTTC.

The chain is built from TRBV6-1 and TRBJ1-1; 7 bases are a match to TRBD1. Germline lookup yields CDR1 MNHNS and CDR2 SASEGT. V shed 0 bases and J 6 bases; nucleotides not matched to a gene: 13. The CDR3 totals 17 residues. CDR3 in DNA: TGTGCCAGCAGTGAAGCACCGCATGCCGGACAGGCCCCTGAAGCTTTCTTT. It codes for CASSEAPHAGQAPEAFF.

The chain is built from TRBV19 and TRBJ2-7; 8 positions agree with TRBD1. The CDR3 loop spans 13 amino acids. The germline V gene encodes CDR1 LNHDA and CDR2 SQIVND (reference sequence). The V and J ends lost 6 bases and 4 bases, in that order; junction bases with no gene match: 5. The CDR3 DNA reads TGTGCCAGTAGGAGGGGACAGGATTACGAGCAGTACTTC. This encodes CASRRGQDYEQYF. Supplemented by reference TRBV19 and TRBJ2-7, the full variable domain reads DGGITQSPKYLFRKEGQNVTLSCEQNLNHDAMYWYRQDPGQGLRLIYYSQIVNDFQKGDIAEGYSVSREKKESFPLTVTSAQKNPTAFYLCASRRGQDYEQYFGPGTRLTVT.

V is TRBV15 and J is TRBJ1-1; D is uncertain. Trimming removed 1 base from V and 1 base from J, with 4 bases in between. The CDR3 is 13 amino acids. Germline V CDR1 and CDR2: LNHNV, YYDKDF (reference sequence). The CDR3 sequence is CATSRGGNTEAFF. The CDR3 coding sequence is TGTGCCACCAGCAGAGGCGGGAACACTGAAGCTTTCTTT. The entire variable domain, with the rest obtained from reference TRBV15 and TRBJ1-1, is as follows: DAMVIQNPRYQVTQFGKPVTLSCSQTLNHNVMYWYQQKSSQAPKLLFHYYDKDFNNEADTPDNFQSRRPNTSFCFLDIRSPGLGDTAMYLCATSRGGNTEAFFGQGTRLTVV.

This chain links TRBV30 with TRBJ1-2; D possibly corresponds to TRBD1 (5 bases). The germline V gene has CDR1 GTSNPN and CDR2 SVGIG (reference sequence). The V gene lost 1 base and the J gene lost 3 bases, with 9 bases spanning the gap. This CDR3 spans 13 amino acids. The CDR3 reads CAWSEGWDYGYTF. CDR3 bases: TGTGCCTGGAGTGAGGGGTGGGACTATGGCTACACCTTC.

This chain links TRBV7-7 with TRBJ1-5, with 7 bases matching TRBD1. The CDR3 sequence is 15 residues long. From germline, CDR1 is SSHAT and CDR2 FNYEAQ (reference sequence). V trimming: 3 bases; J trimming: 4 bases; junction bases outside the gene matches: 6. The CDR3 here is CASSLDRRLNQPQHF. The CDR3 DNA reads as TGTGCCAGCAGCTTGGACAGGAGACTGAATCAGCCCCAGCATTTT.

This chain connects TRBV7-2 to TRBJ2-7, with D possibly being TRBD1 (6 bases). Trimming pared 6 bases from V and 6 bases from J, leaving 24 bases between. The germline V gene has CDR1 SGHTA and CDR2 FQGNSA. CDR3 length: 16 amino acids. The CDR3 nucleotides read TGTGCCAGCAGTCCAAATCCGGCAGGGGCAACCTTCGAGCAGTACTTC. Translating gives CASSPNPAGATFEQYF.

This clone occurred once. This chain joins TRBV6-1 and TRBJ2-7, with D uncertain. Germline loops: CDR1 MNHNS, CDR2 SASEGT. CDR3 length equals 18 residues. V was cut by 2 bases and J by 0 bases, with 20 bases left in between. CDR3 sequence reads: CASSERSSRTYLSYEQYF. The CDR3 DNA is TGTGCCAGCAGTGAAAGGTCTAGTCGCACCTACCTCTCCTACGAGCAGTACTTC.

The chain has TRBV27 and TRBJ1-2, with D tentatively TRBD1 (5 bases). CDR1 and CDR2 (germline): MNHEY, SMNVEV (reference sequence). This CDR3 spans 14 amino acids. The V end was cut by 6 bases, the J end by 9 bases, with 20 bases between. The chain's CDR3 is CASSSGREGWSYTF. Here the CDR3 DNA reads TGTGCCAGCAGCTCGGGACGGGAGGGATGGAGCTACACCTTC.

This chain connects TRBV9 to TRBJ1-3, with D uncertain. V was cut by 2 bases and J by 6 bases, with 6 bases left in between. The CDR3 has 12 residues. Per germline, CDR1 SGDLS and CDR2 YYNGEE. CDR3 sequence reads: CASSVSANTIYF. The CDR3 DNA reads TGTGCCAGCAGCGTGAGTGCAAACACCATATATTTT.

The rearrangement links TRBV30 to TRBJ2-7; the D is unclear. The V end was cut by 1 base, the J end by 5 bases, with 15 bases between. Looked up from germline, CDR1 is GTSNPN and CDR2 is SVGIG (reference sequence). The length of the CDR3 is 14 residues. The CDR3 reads CAWSGASVLNEQYF. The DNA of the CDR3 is TGTGCCTGGAGTGGAGCGTCGGTTCTCAACGAGCAGTACTTC.

CDR3 nucleotide sequence: TGTGCCAGCACCATTACCCAAATAACAGGGGTGAGCGGAAACACCATATATTTT. Translating it yields CASTITQITGVSGNTIYF. The chain links TRBV28 to TRBJ1-3, with TRBD1 identical over 7 bases. Germline V gene sequence: CDR1 MDHEN, CDR2 SYDVKM. The CDR3 has 18 residues. The V and J ends lost 7 bases and 4 bases, in that order; junction bases with no gene match: 19.

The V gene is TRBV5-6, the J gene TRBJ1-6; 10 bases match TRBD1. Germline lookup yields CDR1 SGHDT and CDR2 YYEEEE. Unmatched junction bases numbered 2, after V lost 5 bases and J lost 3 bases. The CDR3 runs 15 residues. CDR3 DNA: TGTGCCAGCAGGCGGACAGGGGGCTATAATTCACCCCTCCACTTT. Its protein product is CASRRTGGYNSPLHF.

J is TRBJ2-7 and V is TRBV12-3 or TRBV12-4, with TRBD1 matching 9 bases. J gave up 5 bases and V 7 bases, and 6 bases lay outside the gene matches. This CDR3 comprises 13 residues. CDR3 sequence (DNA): TGTGCCAGCACCCACGGGACAGGGAACGAGCAGTACTTC. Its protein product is CASTHGTGNEQYF.

The CDR3 loop is CASSPRVPSGGDTEAFF. The DNA for the CDR3 is TGTGCCAGCAGCCCTAGAGTCCCCTCGGGGGGCGACACTGAAGCTTTCTTT. The genes are TRBV7-9 and TRBJ1-1; tentative D call: TRBD1 (6 bases). The germline V gene has CDR1 SEHNR and CDR2 FQNEAQ (reference sequence). V was shortened by 5 bases and J by 3 bases, with 22 bases between the two germline ends. The CDR3 spans 17 residues.

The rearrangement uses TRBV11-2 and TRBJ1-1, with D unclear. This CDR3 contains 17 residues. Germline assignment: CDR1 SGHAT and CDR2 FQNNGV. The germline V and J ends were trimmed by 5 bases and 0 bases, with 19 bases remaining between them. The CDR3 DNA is TGTGCCAGCAGCCGCGGCGCGTCACAAACCTTGAACACTGAAGCTTTCTTT. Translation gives CASSRGASQTLNTEAFF. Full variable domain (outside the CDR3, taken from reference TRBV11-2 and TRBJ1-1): EAGVAQSPRYKIIEKRQSVAFWCNPISGHATLYWYQQILGQGPKLLIQFQNNGVVDDSQLPKDRFSAERLKGVDSTLKIQPAKLEDSAVYLCASSRGASQTLNTEAFFGQGTRLTVV.

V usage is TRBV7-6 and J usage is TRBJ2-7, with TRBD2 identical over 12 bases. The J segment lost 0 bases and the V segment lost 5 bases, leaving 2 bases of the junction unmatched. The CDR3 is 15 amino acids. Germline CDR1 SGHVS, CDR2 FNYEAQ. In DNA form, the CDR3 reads TGTGCCAGCAGCAAGACTAGCGGGAGCTCCTACGAGCAGTACTTC. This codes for CASSKTSGSSYEQYF.

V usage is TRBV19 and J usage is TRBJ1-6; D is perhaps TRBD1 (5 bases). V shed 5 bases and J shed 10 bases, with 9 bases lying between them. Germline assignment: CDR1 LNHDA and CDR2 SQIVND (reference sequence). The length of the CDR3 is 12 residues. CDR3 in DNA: TGTGCCAGTAGTCAGGGAAACTCACCCCTCCACTTT. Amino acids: CASSQGNSPLHF. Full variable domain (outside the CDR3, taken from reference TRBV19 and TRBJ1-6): DGGITQSPKYLFRKEGQNVTLSCEQNLNHDAMYWYRQDPGQGLRLIYYSQIVNDFQKGDIAEGYSVSREKKESFPLTVTSAQKNPTAFYLCASSQGNSPLHFGNGTRLTVT.

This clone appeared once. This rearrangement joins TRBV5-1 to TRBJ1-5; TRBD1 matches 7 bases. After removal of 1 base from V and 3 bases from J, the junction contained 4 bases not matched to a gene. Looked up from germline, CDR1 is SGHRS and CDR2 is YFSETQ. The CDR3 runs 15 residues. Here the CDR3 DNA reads TGCGCCAGCAGCTTGTGGACAGGACCCAATCAGCCCCAGCATTTT. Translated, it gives CASSLWTGPNQPQHF.

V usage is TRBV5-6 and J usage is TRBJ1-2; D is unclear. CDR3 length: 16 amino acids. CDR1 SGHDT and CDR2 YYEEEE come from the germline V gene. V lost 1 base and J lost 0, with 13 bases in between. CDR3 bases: TGTGCCAGCAGCTTGTTACGGAACAGAGCTAACTATGGCTACACCTTC. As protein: CASSLLRNRANYGYTF.